This T cell receptor (beta chain) was identified during a study of T cells in women clearing cervical HPV infection. Study information: HLA type could not be excluded as a confounder. Overall study findings and caveats: Cases carried less TRBV6-7 than controls: around 0.11% versus 0.15%.

TCR beta CDR3 amplified by multiplex PCR from about 1200 ng genomic DNA. Only in-frame clones appear in the TCRdb table, and some are missing; sequencing was by immunoSEQ multiplex PCR. The sample holds 25,000 to 30,000 clones. Per the germline V gene, CDR1 is SGHTA and CDR2 is FQGTGA. V lost 1 base and J 1 base, leaving 13 bases between the germline ends. The CDR3 has 16 amino acids. A word on this clone: As yet, its antigen is unknown. With the read ending 3 residues before the CDR3 end, the germline J gene is used to fill in that end.

The chain is built from TRBV7-3 and TRBJ1-1; D remains unclear. The clonotype comes from a woman aged 18-70 years with a cervical HPV16 infection that either progressed to CIN3+ or cleared (not recorded which). The sequencing sample was made of blood buffy coat. Here the CDR3 reads CASSLKWQKANTEAFF. The sequenced part of the CDR3 DNA is TGTGCCAGCAGCTTAAAATGGCAAAAGGCGAACACTGAA.